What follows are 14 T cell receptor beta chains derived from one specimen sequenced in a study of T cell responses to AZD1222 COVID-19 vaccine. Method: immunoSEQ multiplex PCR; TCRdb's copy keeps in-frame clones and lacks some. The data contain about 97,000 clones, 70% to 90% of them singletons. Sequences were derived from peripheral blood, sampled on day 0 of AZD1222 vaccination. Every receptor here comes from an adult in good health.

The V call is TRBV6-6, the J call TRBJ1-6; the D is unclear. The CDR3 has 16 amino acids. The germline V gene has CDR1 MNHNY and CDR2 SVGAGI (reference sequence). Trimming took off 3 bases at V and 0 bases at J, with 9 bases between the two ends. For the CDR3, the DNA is TGTGCCAGCAGTTATTTGGGGAGCTCCTATAATTCACCCCTCCACTTT. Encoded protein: CASSYLGSSYNSPLHF.

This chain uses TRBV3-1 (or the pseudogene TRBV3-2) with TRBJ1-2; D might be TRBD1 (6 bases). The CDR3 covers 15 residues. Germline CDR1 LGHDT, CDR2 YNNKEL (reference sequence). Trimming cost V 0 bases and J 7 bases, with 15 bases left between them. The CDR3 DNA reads TGTGCCAGCAGCCAAGAGGCAGGGACACCACTTGGCTACACCTTC. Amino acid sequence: CASSQEAGTPLGYTF.

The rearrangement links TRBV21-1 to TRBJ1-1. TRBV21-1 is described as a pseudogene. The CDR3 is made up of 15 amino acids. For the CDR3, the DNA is TGTGCCAGCAGCGCTATGGGGGAAGCGAACACTGAAGCTTTCTTT. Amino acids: CASSAMGEANTEAFF.

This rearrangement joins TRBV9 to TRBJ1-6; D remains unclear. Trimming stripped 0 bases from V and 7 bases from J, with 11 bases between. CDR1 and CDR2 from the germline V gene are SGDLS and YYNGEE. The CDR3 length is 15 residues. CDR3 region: CASSVGEGLNSPLHF. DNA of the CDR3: TGTGCCAGCAGCGTAGGGGAAGGGTTGAATTCACCCCTCCACTTT.

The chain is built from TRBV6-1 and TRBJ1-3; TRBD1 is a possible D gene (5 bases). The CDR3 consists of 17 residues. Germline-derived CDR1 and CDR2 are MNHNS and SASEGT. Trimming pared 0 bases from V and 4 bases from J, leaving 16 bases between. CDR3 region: CASSEAYGGVSGNTIYF. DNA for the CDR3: TGTGCCAGCAGTGAAGCATACGGGGGTGTATCAGGAAACACCATATATTTT.

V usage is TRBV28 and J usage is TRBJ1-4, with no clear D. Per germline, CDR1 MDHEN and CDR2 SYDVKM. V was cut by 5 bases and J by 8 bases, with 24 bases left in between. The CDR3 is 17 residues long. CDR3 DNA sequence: TGTGCCAGCAGTCCTTATAAGGCCAAGACTCTGGGGGAAAAACTGTTTTTT. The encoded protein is CASSPYKAKTLGEKLFF.

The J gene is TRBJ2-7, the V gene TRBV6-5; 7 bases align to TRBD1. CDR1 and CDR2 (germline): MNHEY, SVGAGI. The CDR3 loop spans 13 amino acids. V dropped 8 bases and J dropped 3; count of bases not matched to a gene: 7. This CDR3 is CASGRGQFYEQYF. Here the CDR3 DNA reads TGTGCCAGCGGCAGGGGACAGTTCTACGAGCAGTACTTC.

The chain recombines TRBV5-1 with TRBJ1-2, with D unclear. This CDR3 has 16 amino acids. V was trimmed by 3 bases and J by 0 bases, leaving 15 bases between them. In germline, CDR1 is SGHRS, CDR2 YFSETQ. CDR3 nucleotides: TGCGCCAGCAGCTCGCAACCAGAGGTAGCTAACTATGGCTACACCTTC. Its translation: CASSSQPEVANYGYTF.

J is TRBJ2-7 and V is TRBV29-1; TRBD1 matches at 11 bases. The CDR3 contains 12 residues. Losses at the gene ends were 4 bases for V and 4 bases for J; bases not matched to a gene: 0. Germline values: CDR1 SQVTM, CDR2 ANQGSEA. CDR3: CSVGDRGYEQYF. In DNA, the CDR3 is TGCAGCGTTGGGGACAGGGGGTACGAGCAGTACTTC.

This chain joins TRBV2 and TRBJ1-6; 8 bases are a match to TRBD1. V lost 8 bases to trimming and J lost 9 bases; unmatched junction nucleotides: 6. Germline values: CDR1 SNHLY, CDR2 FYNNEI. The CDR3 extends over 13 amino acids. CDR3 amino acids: CASERTGLSPLHF. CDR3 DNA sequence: TGTGCCAGCGAACGGACAGGGCTTTCACCCCTCCACTTT.

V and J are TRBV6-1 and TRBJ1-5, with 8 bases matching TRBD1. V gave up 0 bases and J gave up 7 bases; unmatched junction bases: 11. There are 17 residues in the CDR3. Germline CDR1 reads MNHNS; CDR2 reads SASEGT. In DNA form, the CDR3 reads TGTGCCAGCAGTGAAGCTTCGGGAGCAGGGGGCGGACAGCCCCAGCATTTT. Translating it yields CASSEASGAGGGQPQHF.

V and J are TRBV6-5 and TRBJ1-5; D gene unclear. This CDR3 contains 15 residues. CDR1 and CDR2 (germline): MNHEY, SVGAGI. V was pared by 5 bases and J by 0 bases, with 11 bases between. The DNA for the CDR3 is TGTGCCAGCAGTAGGACGGAACTTAGCAATCAGCCCCAGCATTTT. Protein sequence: CASSRTELSNQPQHF.

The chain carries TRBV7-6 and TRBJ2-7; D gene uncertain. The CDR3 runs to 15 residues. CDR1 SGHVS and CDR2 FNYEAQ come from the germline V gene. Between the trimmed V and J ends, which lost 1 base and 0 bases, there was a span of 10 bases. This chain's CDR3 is CASSLDTNPSYEQYF. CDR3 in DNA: TGTGCCAGCAGCTTAGATACGAATCCCTCCTACGAGCAGTACTTC.

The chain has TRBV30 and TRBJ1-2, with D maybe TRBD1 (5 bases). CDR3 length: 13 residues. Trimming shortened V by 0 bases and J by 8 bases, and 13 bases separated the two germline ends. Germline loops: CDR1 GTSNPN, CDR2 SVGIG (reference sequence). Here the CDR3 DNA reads TGTGCCTGGAGTGTACTCGGTTGGGGCGGCTACACCTTC. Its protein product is CAWSVLGWGGYTF.